This T cell receptor beta chain appears in the sequencing data of a study of blood T cell repertoires in COVID-19. Study in general: Sample material is recorded as cDNA or gDNA derived from T cells, B-cell-depleted T cells, or PBMCs.

This clone came up once. Authors' analysis steps: Reference gene primer amplification gave estimated nucleated cell counts. TCRdb's copy holds only in-frame clones and misses some; the assay was immunoSEQ multiplex PCR. V and J calls and clone size are given by that table; D and trimming were obtained from the DNA. The sample carries some 110,000 clones, approximately 80% recorded once. Sequenced material: peripheral blood. The sequence was obtained from a woman aged 55-69 years with acute or convalescent COVID-19.

CDR3 in amino acids: CASSQVTGSPLHF. In nucleotides, the CDR3 is TGTGCCAGCAGCCAAGTGACGGGGTCACCCCTCCACTTT. This chain uses TRBV3-1 (or the pseudogene TRBV3-2) with TRBJ1-6; D unclear. This CDR3 contains 13 residues. Germline loops: CDR1 LGHDT, CDR2 YNNKEL (reference sequence). Trimming pared 1 base from V and 10 bases from J, leaving 8 bases between.